The rows below give T cell receptor beta chains drawn from one sample of a study of a mutant IDH1 vaccine in newly diagnosed glioma. For these TCRs, the target antigens are not known. Generated by immunoSEQ multiplex PCR, the TCRdb table keeps only in-frame clones and is missing some. The sample has 58,000 or so clones, 86% seen once. Sequences were derived from PBMCs, sampled from a glioma patient whose treatment included an IDH1 peptide vaccine. These receptors originate from a man aged 35-49 years with glioma. CDR3s include the opening cysteine and the closing phenylalanine or tryptophan. D genes are given only for firm matches. Only part of the rows carry a size: once, few, many, or a class if the clone is expanded.

D gene: .; V gene: TRBV4-2; CDR3 length: 16; J gene: TRBJ2-5; clone size: .; CDR3 protein: CASSQGAERDQETQYF; CDR3 DNA: TGTGCCAGCAGCCAAGGCGCGGAGCGGGACCAAGAGACCCAGTACTTC
D gene: .; V gene: TRBV27; CDR3 length: 16; J gene: TRBJ1-1; clone size: once; CDR3 protein: CASSLTGASVSLEAFF; CDR3 DNA: TGTGCCAGCAGTTTAACTGGGGCGTCCGTATCACTGGAAGCTTTCTTT
D gene: .; V gene: TRBV5-4; CDR3 length: 13; J gene: TRBJ2-5; clone size: .; CDR3 protein: CASRLAFQETQYF; CDR3 DNA: TGTGCCAGCCGGCTAGCGTTTCAAGAGACCCAGTACTTC
D gene: TRBD1; V gene: TRBV19; CDR3 length: 14; J gene: TRBJ2-1; clone size: .; CDR3 protein: CASIPGTGVNEQFF; CDR3 DNA: TGTGCCAGTATACCCGGGACAGGGGTAAATGAGCAGTTCTTC
D gene: .; V gene: TRBV19; CDR3 length: 14; J gene: TRBJ2-5; clone size: .; CDR3 protein: CASRSMSPVETQYF; CDR3 DNA: TGTGCCAGTAGAAGTATGAGCCCGGTAGAGACCCAGTACTTC
D gene: .; V gene: TRBV7-9; CDR3 length: 16; J gene: TRBJ1-3; clone size: .; CDR3 protein: CASSLGTTLFGDTIYF; CDR3 DNA: TGTGCCAGCAGCTTAGGGACAACCTTGTTTGGGGACACCATATATTTT
D gene: TRBD2; V gene: TRBV7-3; CDR3 length: 16; J gene: TRBJ2-1; clone size: .; CDR3 protein: CASSSWGGRAGEEQFF; CDR3 DNA: TGTGCCAGCAGCTCCTGGGGAGGGAGGGCCGGGGAGGAGCAGTTCTTC
D gene: TRBD1; V gene: TRBV6-4; CDR3 length: 15; J gene: TRBJ1-5; clone size: .; CDR3 protein: CASSAEQGGGQPQHF; CDR3 DNA: TGTGCCAGCAGTGCGGAACAGGGGGGAGGACAGCCCCAGCATTTT
D gene: TRBD1; V gene: TRBV4-2; CDR3 length: 13; J gene: TRBJ2-7; clone size: once; CDR3 protein: CASSQGQTYEQYF; CDR3 DNA: TGTGCCAGCAGCCAGGGACAGACTTACGAGCAGTACTTC
D gene: TRBD1; V gene: TRBV10-3; CDR3 length: 14; J gene: TRBJ1-4; clone size: .; CDR3 protein: CAISRTGGDEKLFF; CDR3 DNA: TGTGCCATCAGCAGAACAGGGGGCGATGAAAAACTGTTTTTT
D gene: .; V gene: TRBV4-2; CDR3 length: 12; J gene: TRBJ2-1; clone size: .; CDR3 protein: CASSQEAWVQFF; CDR3 DNA: TGTGCCAGCAGCCAAGAAGCGTGGGTGCAGTTCTTC
D gene: .; V gene: TRBV27; CDR3 length: 14; J gene: TRBJ2-7; clone size: .; CDR3 protein: CASSLQGFSYEQYF; CDR3 DNA: TGTGCCAGCAGTTTACAGGGATTCTCCTACGAGCAGTACTTC
D gene: TRBD2; V gene: TRBV6-6; CDR3 length: 16; J gene: TRBJ2-1; clone size: .; CDR3 protein: CASSNTGTSGRHEQFF; CDR3 DNA: TGTGCCAGCAGTAACACTGGGACTAGCGGGAGACATGAGCAGTTCTTC
D gene: .; V gene: TRBV11-2; CDR3 length: 15; J gene: TRBJ1-5; clone size: few; CDR3 protein: CASASVRGQGQPQHF; CDR3 DNA: TGTGCCAGCGCATCTGTCCGGGGACAAGGGCAGCCCCAGCATTTT
D gene: .; V gene: TRBV25-1; CDR3 length: 12; J gene: TRBJ1-2; clone size: once; CDR3 protein: CASSVANYGYTF; CDR3 DNA: TGTGCCAGCAGTGTAGCTAACTATGGCTACACCTTC
D gene: TRBD2; V gene: TRBV6-5; CDR3 length: 15; J gene: TRBJ2-7; clone size: .; CDR3 protein: CASSSPAGGLYEQYF; CDR3 DNA: TGTGCCAGCAGTTCGCCAGCGGGAGGACTCTACGAGCAGTACTTC
D gene: .; V gene: TRBV5-1; CDR3 length: 13; J gene: TRBJ2-3; clone size: .; CDR3 protein: CASRQGDTDTQYF; CDR3 DNA: TGCGCCAGCAGACAGGGAGACACAGATACGCAGTATTTT